The 6 T cell receptor beta chains below were found in one sample sequenced in a study of T cell responses to AZD1222 COVID-19 vaccine. TCRdb keeps only in-frame clones here, not all; method: immunoSEQ multiplex PCR. The top ten clones hold under 2% of a sample with about 130,000 clones, 70% to 90% of them seen once. The sample was peripheral blood, taken on day 0 of AZD1222 vaccination. These receptors were obtained from an adult in good health.

This chain uses TRBV19 with TRBJ2-6; possibly TRBD1 or TRBD2 for D (5 bases each). V lost 8 bases and J lost 1, with 12 bases in between. Looked up from germline, CDR1 is LNHDA and CDR2 is SQIVND (reference sequence). CDR3 size: 15 residues. The CDR3 DNA reads TGTGCCAGTCACGACTGGGGGTCTGGGGCCAACGTCCTGACTTTC. Protein product: CASHDWGSGANVLTF.

This clone appeared many times. The chain employs TRBV6-4 and TRBJ2-2; no definite D call. Between the trimmed V and J ends, which lost 3 bases and 2 bases, there was a span of 4 bases. CDR3 size: 13 residues. Per germline, CDR1 MRHNA and CDR2 SNTAGT. CDR3 nucleotides: TGTGCCAGCAGTGAGACAAACACCGGGGAGCTGTTTTTT. Its translation is CASSETNTGELFF.

The gene calls are TRBV5-1 and TRBJ2-3; 9 bases agree with TRBD1. Germline trimming cut 0 bases from V and 4 bases from J; bases unmatched to any gene: 3. The CDR3 totals 15 residues. CDR1 and CDR2 (germline): SGHRS, YFSETQ. The CDR3 nucleotides are TGCGCCAGCAGCTTGGAGGGACAGGGCCCAGATACGCAGTATTTT. Translated: CASSLEGQGPDTQYF.

This chain joins TRBV19 and TRBJ2-7; 7 bases fit TRBD2. The germline CDR1 and CDR2 sequences are LNHDA and SQIVND (reference sequence). The length of the CDR3 is 15 residues. The V segment lost 6 bases and the J segment 1 base; nucleotides outside the gene matches: 9. The CDR3 reads CASSSEGLPSYEQYF. CDR3 DNA sequence: TGTGCCAGTAGCTCCGAGGGACTACCTTCCTACGAGCAGTACTTC.

This chain uses TRBV7-8 with TRBJ1-3; D perhaps matches TRBD1 (6 bases). This CDR3 is built from 12 residues. Between the trimmed V and J ends, which lost 3 bases and 8 bases, there was a span of 8 bases. Germline CDR1 and CDR2: SGHVS and FQNEAQ. CDR3: CASSFRGDTIYF. The CDR3 DNA reads TGTGCCAGCAGCTTTAGGGGGGACACCATATATTTT.

V gene TRBV4-1 combines with J gene TRBJ2-7; D is tentatively TRBD1 or TRBD2 (5 bases each). This CDR3 is 13 amino acids long. The V end was cut by 4 bases, the J end by 7 bases, with 14 bases between. Germline V lookup: CDR1 MGHRA, CDR2 YSYEKL. The CDR3 bases are TGCGCCAGCAGCCTCCGAGAGGGGTTGGAGCAGTACTTC. It is translated as CASSLREGLEQYF.